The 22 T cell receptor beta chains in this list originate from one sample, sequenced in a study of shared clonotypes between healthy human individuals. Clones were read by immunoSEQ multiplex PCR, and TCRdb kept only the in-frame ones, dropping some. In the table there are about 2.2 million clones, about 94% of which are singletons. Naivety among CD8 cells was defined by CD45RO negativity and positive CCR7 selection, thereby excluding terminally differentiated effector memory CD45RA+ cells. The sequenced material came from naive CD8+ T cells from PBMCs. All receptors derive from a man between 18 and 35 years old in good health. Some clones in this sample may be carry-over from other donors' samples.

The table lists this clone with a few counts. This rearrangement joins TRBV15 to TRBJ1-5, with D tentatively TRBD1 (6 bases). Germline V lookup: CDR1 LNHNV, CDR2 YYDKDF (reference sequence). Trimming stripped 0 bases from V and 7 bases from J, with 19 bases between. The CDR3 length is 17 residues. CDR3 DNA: TGTGCCACCAGCAGAGATCTCGCCAGGGGAATTTGGCAGCCCCAGCATTTT. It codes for CATSRDLARGIWQPQHF.

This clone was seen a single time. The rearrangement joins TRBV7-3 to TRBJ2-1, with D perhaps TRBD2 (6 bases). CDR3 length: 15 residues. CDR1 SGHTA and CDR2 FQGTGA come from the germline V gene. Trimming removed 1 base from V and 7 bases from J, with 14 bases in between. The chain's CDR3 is CASSLRPGRGNEQFF. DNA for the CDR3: TGTGCCAGCAGCTTAAGACCCGGGAGAGGTAATGAGCAGTTCTTC.

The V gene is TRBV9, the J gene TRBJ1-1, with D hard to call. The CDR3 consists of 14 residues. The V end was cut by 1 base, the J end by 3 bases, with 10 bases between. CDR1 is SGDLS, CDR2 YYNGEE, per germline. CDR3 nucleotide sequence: TGTGCCAGCAGCGTATCAGGAGGGCACACTGAAGCTTTCTTT. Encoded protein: CASSVSGGHTEAFF.

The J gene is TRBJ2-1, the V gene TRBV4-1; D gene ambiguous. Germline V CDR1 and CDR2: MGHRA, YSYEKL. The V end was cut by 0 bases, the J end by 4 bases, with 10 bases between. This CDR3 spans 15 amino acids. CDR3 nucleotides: TGCGCCAGCAGCCAAGATTCGGTGGGATACAATGAGCAGTTCTTC. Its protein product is CASSQDSVGYNEQFF.

The CDR3 DNA reads as TGCAGCGTTGATGGTACAGGGGGCGGGTATGGCTACACCTTC. Its translation: CSVDGTGGGYGYTF. V gene TRBV29-1 combines with J gene TRBJ1-2, with 9 bases identical to TRBD1. V gave up 3 bases and J gave up 5 bases; unmatched junction bases: 7. The CDR3 has 14 amino acids. CDR1 and CDR2 from the germline V gene are SQVTM and ANQGSEA.

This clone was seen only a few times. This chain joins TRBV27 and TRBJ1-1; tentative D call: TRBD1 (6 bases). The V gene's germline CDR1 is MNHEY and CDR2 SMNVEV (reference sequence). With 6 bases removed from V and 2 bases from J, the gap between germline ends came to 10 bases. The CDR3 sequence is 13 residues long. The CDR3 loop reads CASSPGVNTEAFF. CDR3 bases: TGTGCCAGCAGCCCAGGGGTAAACACTGAAGCTTTCTTT.

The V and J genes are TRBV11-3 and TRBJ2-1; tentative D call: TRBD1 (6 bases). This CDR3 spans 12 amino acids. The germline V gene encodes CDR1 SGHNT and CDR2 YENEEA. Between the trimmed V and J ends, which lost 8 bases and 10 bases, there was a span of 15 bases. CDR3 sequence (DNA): TGTGCCAGCGGGATGGACAGTCGGGAGCAGTTCTTC. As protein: CASGMDSREQFF.

This CDR3 is CASSPDIGMTNEQFF. For the CDR3, the DNA is TGTGCCAGCAGTCCCGACATAGGGATGACAAATGAGCAGTTCTTC. V is TRBV27 and J is TRBJ2-1; D remains unclear. CDR3 length: 15 amino acids. Germline V lookup: CDR1 MNHEY, CDR2 SMNVEV (reference sequence). The V end lost 5 bases, the J end lost 7 bases, and 18 bases lay between the germline ends.

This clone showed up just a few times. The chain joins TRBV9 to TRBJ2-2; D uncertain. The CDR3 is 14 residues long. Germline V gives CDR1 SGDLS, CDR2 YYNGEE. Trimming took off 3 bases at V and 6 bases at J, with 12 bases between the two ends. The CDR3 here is CASSAPSASGELFF. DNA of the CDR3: TGTGCCAGCAGCGCGCCGTCAGCGTCCGGGGAGCTGTTTTTT.

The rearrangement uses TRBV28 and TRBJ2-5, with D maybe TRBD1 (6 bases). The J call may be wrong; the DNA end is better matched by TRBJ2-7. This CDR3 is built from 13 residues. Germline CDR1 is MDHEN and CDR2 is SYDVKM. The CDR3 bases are TGTGCCAGCAGTCGGACAGCATCCTACGAGCAGTACTTC. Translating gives CASSRTASYEQYF.

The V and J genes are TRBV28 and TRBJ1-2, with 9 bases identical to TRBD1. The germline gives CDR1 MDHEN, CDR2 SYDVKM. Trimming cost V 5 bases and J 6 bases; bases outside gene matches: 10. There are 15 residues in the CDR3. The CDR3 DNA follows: TGTGCCAGCAGTATACTCCGGGACAGGGTAGATGGCTACACCTTC. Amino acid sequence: CASSILRDRVDGYTF.

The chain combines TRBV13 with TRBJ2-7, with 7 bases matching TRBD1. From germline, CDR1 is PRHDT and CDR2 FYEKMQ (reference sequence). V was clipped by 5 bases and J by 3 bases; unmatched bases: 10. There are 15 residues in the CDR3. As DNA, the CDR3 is TGTGCCAGCAGCCGGGGAAGACAGGGAGTCTACGAGCAGTACTTC. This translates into CASSRGRQGVYEQYF.

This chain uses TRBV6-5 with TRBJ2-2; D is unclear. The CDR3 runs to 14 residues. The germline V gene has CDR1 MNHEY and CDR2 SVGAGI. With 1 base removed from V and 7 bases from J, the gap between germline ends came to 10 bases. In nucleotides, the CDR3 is TGTGCCAGCAGTTACTACGAGTCGAGCGGGGAGCTGTTTTTT. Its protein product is CASSYYESSGELFF.

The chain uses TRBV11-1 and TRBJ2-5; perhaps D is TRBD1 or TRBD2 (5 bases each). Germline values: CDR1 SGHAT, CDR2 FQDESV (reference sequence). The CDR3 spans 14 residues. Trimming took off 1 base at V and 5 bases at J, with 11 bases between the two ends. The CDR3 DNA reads TGTGCCAGCAGCTTAGAGTGGGGGATGGAGACCCAGTACTTC. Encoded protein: CASSLEWGMETQYF.

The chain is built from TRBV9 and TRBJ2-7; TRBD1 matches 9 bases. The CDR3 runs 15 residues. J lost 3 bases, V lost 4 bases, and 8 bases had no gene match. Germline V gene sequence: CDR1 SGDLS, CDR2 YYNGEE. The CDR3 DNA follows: TGTGCCAGCAGCCCGGGACAGGGATGGGACTACGAGCAGTACTTC. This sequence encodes CASSPGQGWDYEQYF.

The CDR3: CAARDRGDSYEQYF. In DNA form, the CDR3 reads TGTGCCGCCCGGGACAGGGGAGATTCCTACGAGCAGTACTTC. The rearrangement uses TRBV10-3 and TRBJ2-7, with 10 positions matching TRBD1. The germline V gene encodes CDR1 ENHRY and CDR2 SYGVKD. This CDR3 is built from 14 residues. The J segment lost 1 base and the V segment lost 11 bases, leaving 8 bases of the junction unmatched.

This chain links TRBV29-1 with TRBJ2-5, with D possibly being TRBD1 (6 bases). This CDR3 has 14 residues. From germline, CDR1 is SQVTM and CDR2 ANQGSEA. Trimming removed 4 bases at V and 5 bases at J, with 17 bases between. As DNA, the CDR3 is TGCAGCGTTGGTAACAGGGACGGTCCGGAGACCCAGTACTTC. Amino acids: CSVGNRDGPETQYF.

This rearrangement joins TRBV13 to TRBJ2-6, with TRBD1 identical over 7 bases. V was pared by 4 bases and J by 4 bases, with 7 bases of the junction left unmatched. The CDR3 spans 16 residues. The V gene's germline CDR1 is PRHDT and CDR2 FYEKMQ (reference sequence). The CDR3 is CASSYDRAGGANVLTF. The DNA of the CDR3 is TGTGCCAGCAGCTACGACAGGGCGGGCGGGGCCAACGTCCTGACTTTC.

CDR3 region: CASSPSPGLAYEQYF. CDR3 nucleotides: TGTGCCAGTAGTCCATCCCCGGGTTTAGCCTACGAGCAGTACTTC. The chain couples TRBV19 to TRBJ2-7; D remains ambiguous. V dropped 5 bases and J dropped 2 bases, with 16 bases sitting between them. Germline V gene sequence: CDR1 LNHDA, CDR2 SQIVND (reference sequence). This CDR3 is built from 15 residues.

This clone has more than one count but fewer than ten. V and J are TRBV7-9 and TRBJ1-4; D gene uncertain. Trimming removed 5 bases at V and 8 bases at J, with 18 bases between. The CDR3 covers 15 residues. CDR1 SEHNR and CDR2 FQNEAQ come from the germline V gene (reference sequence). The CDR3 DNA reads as TGTGCCAGCAGCAAAGGACGGTCGAGGTACGAAAAACTGTTTTTT. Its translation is CASSKGRSRYEKLFF.

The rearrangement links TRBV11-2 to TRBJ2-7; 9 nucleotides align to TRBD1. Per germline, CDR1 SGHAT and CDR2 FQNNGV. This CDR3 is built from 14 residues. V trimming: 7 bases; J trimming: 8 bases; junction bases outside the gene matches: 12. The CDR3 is CASNPGTGRLKQYF. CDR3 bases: TGTGCCAGCAACCCCGGGACAGGGAGGTTGAAGCAGTACTTC. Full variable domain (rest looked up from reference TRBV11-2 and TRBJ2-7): EAGVAQSPRYKIIEKRQSVAFWCNPISGHATLYWYQQILGQGPKLLIQFQNNGVVDDSQLPKDRFSAERLKGVDSTLKIQPAKLEDSAVYLCASNPGTGRLKQYFGPGTRLTVT.

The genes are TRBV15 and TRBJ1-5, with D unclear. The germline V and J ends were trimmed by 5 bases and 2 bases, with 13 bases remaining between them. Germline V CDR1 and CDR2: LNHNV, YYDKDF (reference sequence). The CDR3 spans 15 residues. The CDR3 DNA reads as TGTGCCACCAGCGGGTGGAGTTTTGGCAATCAGCCCCAGCATTTT. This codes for CATSGWSFGNQPQHF.